This T cell receptor beta chain came from a study of PD-1 blockade in classical Hodgkin lymphoma. Study-wide context: Patients received nivolumab 3 mg/kg intravenously every 2 weeks. Broader study findings: Why the repertoires differ is still unclear, perhaps disease activity or prior therapy. Complete responders had baseline diversity similar to newly diagnosed patients. Diminished baseline TCR diversity has been reported in newly diagnosed patients relative to healthy donors.

Clones were sequenced by immunoSEQ multiplex PCR, and TCRdb holds only the in-frame ones, with some missing. This sample has nearly 25,000 clones, with around 83% found just once. With no exception, relapse followed autologous stem cell transplantation in all patients, and brentuximab vedotin exposure varied. Purification of CD4+ T cells from thawed PBMCs was performed via magnetic negative selection. The germline V gene has CDR1 MNHEY and CDR2 SVGAGI. CDR3 length: 15 amino acids. Trimming shortened V by 5 bases and J by 3 bases, and 13 bases separated the two germline ends. With respect to this clone: Its specificity is not known.

This chain connects TRBV6-5 to TRBJ2-2; the D call may be TRBD1 or TRBD2 (5 bases each). The sequence derives from a human donor with classical Hodgkin lymphoma. This material consisted of CD4+ T cells from blood, taken at baseline. In nucleotides, the CDR3 is TGTGCCAGCAGTCCCTCGGGGCGATACACCGGGGAGCTGTTTTTT. This codes for CASSPSGRYTGELFF.